The 6 T cell receptor beta chains below were found in one sample sequenced in a study of T-cell reconstitution after alpha-beta-depleted transplantation in children. A TCRbeta library incorporating unique molecular identifiers was prepared. TCRdb redid the calling of the PCR reads with MiXCR, one entry per CDR3 protein. Here the sample spans approximately 350,000 distinct CDR3 sequences, 15% to 20% being singletons. This specimen was PBMCs, mostly from graft donor cells, taken 360 days after TCRalphabeta/CD19-depleted stem cell transplant. The receptors here all came from a male patient aged 2-15 years who had a stem cell transplant for acute lymphoblastic leukemia, so the T cells may come from the graft donor.

At least ten counts were recorded for this clonotype. The J gene is TRBJ2-1, the V gene TRBV29-1; D gene unclear. In germline, CDR1 is SQVTM, CDR2 ANQGSEA. Deletions cut 8 bases from V and 5 bases from J, with 16 bases between. The CDR3 has 13 residues. The CDR3 nucleotides read TGCAGCACTCTTAACCCGACCAACAATGAGCAGTTCTTC. It codes for CSTLNPTNNEQFF.

CDR3 in amino acids: CASSIPPGGRTSYEQYF. Written as DNA, the CDR3 is TGTGCCAGCAGTATCCCCCCTGGCGGGAGGACGTCCTACGAGCAGTACTTC. V is TRBV12-3 or TRBV12-4 and J is TRBJ2-7; 8 nucleotides agree with TRBD2. With 5 bases clipped from V and 1 base from J, the junction kept 13 bases outside the gene matches. CDR3 length equals 17 residues.

J is TRBJ1-2 and V is TRBV7-3; 7 bases map to TRBD1. With V trimmed by 6 bases and J by 4 bases, 17 bases remained unmatched. Germline V CDR1 and CDR2: SGHTA, FQGTGA. The CDR3 sequence is 17 residues long. For the CDR3, the DNA is TGTGCCAGCAGTCCATCGTTTTACAGGGGCCTCCTCTATGGCTACACCTTC. As protein: CASSPSFYRGLLYGYTF.

This clonotype showed up just a few times. The chain is built from TRBV24-1 and TRBJ2-5, with 7 bases lining up with TRBD1. V was clipped by 2 bases and J by 2 bases; unmatched bases: 4. Germline lookup yields CDR1 KGHDR and CDR2 SFDVKD. This CDR3 has 15 residues. CDR3 nucleotides: TGTGCCACCAGTGATTCCGGGACAGCTCAAGAGACCCAGTACTTC. Translating it yields CATSDSGTAQETQYF.

This chain joins TRBV12-3 or TRBV12-4 and TRBJ2-7; D gene unclear. CDR3 length: 15 residues. Trimming took off 6 bases at V and 2 bases at J, with 17 bases between the two ends. CDR3 nucleotides: TGTGCCAGCAGCCCCCTCTCTACCCTCACCTACGAGCAGTACTTC. Residues: CASSPLSTLTYEQYF.

The chain carries TRBV14 and TRBJ2-4; TRBD1 matches at 9 bases. This CDR3 spans 15 amino acids. Per the germline V gene, CDR1 is SGHDN and CDR2 is FVKESK. V lost 1 base and J lost 6; bases outside the gene matches: 4. CDR3 amino acids: CASSQGWGQGNIQYF. The CDR3, as DNA: TGTGCCAGCAGCCAAGGATGGGGACAGGGAAACATTCAGTACTTC.